One sample yielded the 17 T cell receptor beta chains listed below, sequenced in a study of T cell repertoires in cytomegalovirus infection. TCRdb fed the reads into MiXCR, producing one record per CDR3 protein. This table holds approximately 100,000 distinct CDR3 sequences, about 28% found once. Their recognized antigens are unknown. The input for sequencing was CD8+ T cells from cultured PBMCs, taken from culture after CMV antigen stimulation. The receptors derive from a human donor in good health (CMV status not recorded). Some clones in this sample may be carry-over from other donors' samples.

This clonotype came up many times. The rearrangement uses TRBV19 and TRBJ1-6; no clear D. The germline V gene has CDR1 LNHDA and CDR2 SQIVND (reference sequence). CDR3 length: 15 residues. V was shortened by 7 bases and J by 0 bases, with 10 bases between the two germline ends. The CDR3, as DNA: TGTGCCAGTAAGACGGAAAGCTCCTATAATTCACCCCTCCACTTT. It encodes CASKTESSYNSPLHF.

This clonotype was counted ten times or more. The chain joins TRBV7-9 to TRBJ1-1, with 11 bases fitting TRBD1. This CDR3 region has 17 residues. The germline V gene has CDR1 SEHNR and CDR2 FQNEAQ (reference sequence). Trimming cost V 5 bases and J 1 base; bases outside gene matches: 9. The CDR3 is CASSPLGQGVGNTEAFF. The CDR3, as DNA: TGTGCCAGCAGCCCACTGGGACAGGGGGTCGGGAACACTGAAGCTTTCTTT.

V and J are TRBV27 and TRBJ1-2; 9 nucleotides agree with TRBD1. The CDR3 sequence is 13 residues long. Trimming took 3 bases from V and 7 from J; bases not matched to a gene: 3. Germline CDR1 and CDR2: MNHEY and SMNVEV (reference sequence). CDR3 residues: CASSFGTGLGYTF. Written as DNA, the CDR3 is TGTGCCAGCAGTTTCGGGACAGGGCTTGGCTACACCTTC.

The V and J genes are TRBV28 and TRBJ2-3; 9 bases agree with TRBD1. This CDR3 spans 17 amino acids. Losses at the gene ends were 4 bases for V and 2 bases for J; bases not matched to a gene: 10. Looked up from germline, CDR1 is MDHEN and CDR2 is SYDVKM. This CDR3 reads CASSSRLTGGYTDTQYF. In DNA form, the CDR3 reads TGTGCCAGCAGTTCCCGCCTAACAGGGGGCTACACAGATACGCAGTATTTT.

On this clonotype: A much larger clone lies one base from this, so it may be a read error. The gene calls are TRBV12-3 or TRBV12-4 and TRBJ2-2; D may correspond to TRBD1 or TRBD2 (5 bases each). The CDR3 totals 14 residues. The CDR3 sequence: CASSFQGPTGEPFF. CDR3 nucleotide sequence: TGTGCCAGCAGTTTCCAGGGACCCACCGGGGAGCCGTTTTTT.

This clonotype was seen ten or more times. The gene calls are TRBV27 and TRBJ2-1, with no clear D. CDR3 length: 11 residues. The V gene's germline CDR1 is MNHEY and CDR2 SMNVEV (reference sequence). V was shortened by 3 bases and J by 4 bases, with 1 base between the two germline ends. This CDR3 is CASSFYNEQFF. The DNA of the CDR3 is TGTGCCAGCAGTTTTTACAATGAGCAGTTCTTC.

This chain links TRBV28 with TRBJ1-1, with D uncertain. V lost 8 bases to trimming and J lost 1 base, with 8 bases between them. The CDR3 is made up of 12 amino acids. Germline V lookup: CDR1 MDHEN, CDR2 SYDVKM. CDR3 sequence reads: CASLNWNTEAFF. CDR3 sequence (DNA): TGTGCCAGCCTGAATTGGAACACTGAAGCTTTCTTT.

V usage is TRBV12-3 or TRBV12-4 and J usage is TRBJ2-1; D possibly corresponds to TRBD2 (6 bases). Trimming cost V 3 bases and J 8 bases, with 11 bases left between them. The CDR3 totals 13 residues. CDR3 sequence (DNA): TGTGCCAGCAGTTTGGGTCCGGGGGATGAGCAGTTCTTC. Its protein is CASSLGPGDEQFF.

This clonotype was seen a few times. The V gene is TRBV7-9, the J gene TRBJ2-7; D not certain. The CDR3 runs 14 residues. Germline V gene lookup returns CDR1 SEHNR and CDR2 FQNEAQ (reference sequence). Trimming took 1 base from V and 3 from J, leaving 10 bases between them. The DNA of the CDR3 is TGTGCCAGCAGCTTAGACCACGGAGTCTACGAGCAGTACTTC. Residues: CASSLDHGVYEQYF.

A few counts support this clonotype. The rearrangement uses TRBV27 and TRBJ1-2; no clear D gene. The CDR3 is 14 residues long. Trimming left V 2 bases short and J 6 bases short, with 13 bases between. Germline loops: CDR1 MNHEY, CDR2 SMNVEV (reference sequence). CDR3 protein: CASSLRPLGNGYTF. In nucleotides, the CDR3 is TGTGCCAGCAGTTTAAGGCCACTTGGAAATGGCTACACCTTC.

This chain links TRBV19 with TRBJ1-5, with a tentative D call TRBD1 (5 bases). The CDR3 has 17 amino acids. Trimming cost V 2 bases and J 4 bases, with 18 bases left between them. Germline CDR1 and CDR2: LNHDA and SQIVND (reference sequence). As DNA, the CDR3 is TGTGCCAGTAGTATATACCCCATCACAGGATCAAATCAGCCCCAGCATTTT. It yields the protein CASSIYPITGSNQPQHF.

The chain is built from TRBV27 and TRBJ2-3; 7 nucleotides match TRBD2. Germline V gives CDR1 MNHEY, CDR2 SMNVEV (reference sequence). The CDR3 covers 13 residues. The V and J ends lost 7 bases and 0 bases, in that order; junction bases with no gene match: 1. The CDR3 nucleotides are TGTGCCAGCAAGCGGGGTAGCACAGATACGCAGTATTTT. Residues: CASKRGSTDTQYF.

This rearrangement joins TRBV13 to TRBJ2-3, with 8 bases lining up with TRBD1. The CDR3 runs 16 residues. V was clipped by 4 bases and J by 3 bases; unmatched bases: 9. Germline CDR1 and CDR2: PRHDT and FYEKMQ (reference sequence). The CDR3 DNA is TGTGCCAGCAGCTCCGTGACAGGGGCGGGGACAGATACGCAGTATTTT. Its translation is CASSSVTGAGTDTQYF. The full variable domain, rest sourced from reference TRBV13 and TRBJ2-3, is AAGVIQSPRHLIKEKRETATLKCYPIPRHDTVYWYQQGPGQDPQFLISFYEKMQSDKGSIPDRFSAQQFSDYHSELNMSSLELGDSALYFCASSSVTGAGTDTQYFGPGTRLTVL.

This clonotype was picked up a small number of times. The chain combines TRBV20-1 with TRBJ2-5; 7 bases fit TRBD2. V was clipped by 3 bases and J by 4 bases; unmatched bases: 17. Germline CDR1 DFQATT, CDR2 SNEGSKA (reference sequence). The CDR3 extends over 17 amino acids. CDR3 in amino acids: CSASSWELGGILETQYF. The CDR3 bases are TGCAGTGCTAGTAGCTGGGAGCTGGGAGGGATTCTAGAGACCCAGTACTTC.

This clonotype was found a few times. DNA of the CDR3: TGTGCTAGTGGTTGGGCATTAGAGGACAACTCTGGAAACACCATATATTTT. This sequence encodes CASGWALEDNSGNTIYF. The chain couples TRBV12-5 to TRBJ1-3, with TRBD1 as a possible D gene (5 bases). The CDR3 is 17 residues long. Germline assignment: CDR1 LGHNT and CDR2 FRNRAP. Deletions cut 4 bases from V and 0 bases from J, with 16 bases between.

This clonotype was recorded only once. CDR3 region: CASSRGRSRLLGGYTF. CDR3 DNA: TGTGCCAGCAGCCGCGGACGGAGCCGGTTGCTTGGTGGCTACACCTTC. The V call is TRBV7-2, the J call TRBJ1-2; no firm D call. Germline CDR1 reads SGHTA; CDR2 reads FQGNSA. This CDR3 contains 16 residues. Trimming stripped 5 bases from V and 7 bases from J, with 23 bases between.

The chain joins TRBV12-3 or TRBV12-4 to TRBJ1-1; D call uncertain. This CDR3 has 12 residues. The germline V and J ends were trimmed by 3 bases and 4 bases, with 6 bases remaining between them. CDR3 residues: CASSLPGTEAFF. As DNA, the CDR3 is TGTGCCAGCAGTTTGCCGGGCACTGAAGCTTTCTTT.